The 27 T cell receptor beta chains below all came from one sample that was sequenced in a study of monozygotic twins with inflammatory bowel disease. TCRdb reanalyzed the 5' RACE reads and collapses them to one entry per CDR3 protein, without DNA. Recorded for this sample: roughly 100,000 distinct CDR3 sequences. The specimen sequenced was blood. These receptor sequences come from a human donor with ulcerative colitis or Crohn's disease, or a healthy co-twin of an affected twin (not recorded which).

The chain links TRBV4-3 to TRBJ2-1. CDR3 length: 15 amino acids. Germline V gives CDR1 LGHNA, CDR2 YSLEER. The CDR3 is CASSQELASYNEQFF.

The chain couples TRBV11-3 to TRBJ2-3; as DNA is missing, the TRBD1 call by TCRdb cannot be tested. CDR1 and CDR2 from the germline V gene are SGHNT and YENEEA. This CDR3 is built from 14 residues. The CDR3 reads CASSPGQNTDTQYF.

V and J are TRBV4-1 and TRBJ1-3. CDR1 and CDR2 (germline): MGHRA, YSYEKL. There are 15 residues in the CDR3. The CDR3 loop reads CASSPGPATGNTIYF.

The chain employs TRBV7-2 and TRBJ1-2; TCRdb reports TRBD1, a call that lacks DNA to check it against. Germline assignment: CDR1 SGHTA and CDR2 FQGNSA. The CDR3 covers 15 residues. CDR3 amino acids: CASSLASGTIYGYTF.

The V and J genes are TRBV5-1 and TRBJ1-1; no DNA is available, so the TRBD1 call from TCRdb remains unchecked. Germline loops: CDR1 SGHRS, CDR2 YFSETQ. This CDR3 comprises 16 residues. CDR3 loop: CASSLVVGAPNTEAFF.

The CDR3 region is CASSSIVGQGAFF. V and J are TRBV12-3 or TRBV12-4 and TRBJ1-1; TCRdb indicates TRBD1, and absent DNA this call remains unverified. The CDR3 is made up of 13 amino acids.

J is TRBJ2-7 and V is TRBV4-3; the TCRdb call, TRBD1, lacks DNA for checking. CDR1 is LGHNA, CDR2 YSLEER, per germline. The CDR3 runs to 16 residues. CDR3: CASSQGIDRVVYEQYF.

J is TRBJ2-7 and V is TRBV12-3 or TRBV12-4. CDR3 length: 13 residues. The CDR3 is CASSSTGFYEQYF.

The genes are TRBV6-5 and TRBJ2-4; TCRdb calls TRBD1, which cannot be checked without DNA. Germline V gene data show CDR1 as MNHEY and CDR2 as SVGAGI. The CDR3 length is 16 residues. The CDR3 sequence: CASSYGGEGAKNIQYF.

The J gene is TRBJ1-5, the V gene TRBV3-1; as DNA is missing, the TRBD1 call by TCRdb cannot be tested. CDR3 size: 14 residues. Germline CDR1 LGHDT, CDR2 YNNKEL (reference sequence). CDR3 in amino acids: CASSQSGRGALTHF.

This chain connects TRBV14 to TRBJ2-3; TCRdb gives TRBD2 as the D gene, but with no DNA this cannot be confirmed. Germline loops: CDR1 SGHDN, CDR2 FVKESK. The CDR3 extends over 20 amino acids. This CDR3 reads CASSRRLAGHPHTRADTHYF.

This sequence joins TRBV20-1 and TRBJ1-1. Germline V gene lookup returns CDR1 DFQATT and CDR2 SNEGSKA (reference sequence). This CDR3 has 14 residues. CDR3 in amino acids: CSARRAPAGTEAFF.

V gene TRBV18 combines with J gene TRBJ1-1. CDR1 KGHSH and CDR2 LQKENI come from the germline V gene. The CDR3 runs 14 residues. The CDR3: CASSPQAGNTEAFF. The full variable domain, rest sourced from reference TRBV18 and TRBJ1-1, is NAGVMQNPRHLVRRRGQEARLRCSPMKGHSHVYWYRQLPEEGLKFMVYLQKENIIDESGMPKERFSAEFPKEGPSILRIQQVVRGDSAAYFCASSPQAGNTEAFFGQGTRLTVV.

The J gene is TRBJ2-1, the V gene TRBV12-3 or TRBV12-4; the TRBD1 assignment by TCRdb is unverifiable without DNA. The CDR3 has 17 amino acids. The CDR3 is CASSLRGDRGWYNEQFF.

The chain combines TRBV4-3 with TRBJ1-2. This CDR3 comprises 14 residues. The germline V gene has CDR1 LGHNA and CDR2 YSLEER. CDR3: CASSQGGTNYGYTF.

V usage is TRBV11-2 and J usage is TRBJ2-3. Germline-derived CDR1 and CDR2 are SGHAT and FQNNGV. This CDR3 has 15 amino acids. This CDR3 is CASSLGSAGTDTQYF. The full variable domain, rest sourced from reference TRBV11-2 and TRBJ2-3, is EAGVAQSPRYKIIEKRQSVAFWCNPISGHATLYWYQQILGQGPKLLIQFQNNGVVDDSQLPKDRFSAERLKGVDSTLKIQPAKLEDSAVYLCASSLGSAGTDTQYFGPGTRLTVL.

The gene calls are TRBV7-9 and TRBJ1-2; TCRdb names TRBD1, which stays unverified in the absence of DNA. This CDR3 has 13 amino acids. Germline V CDR1 and CDR2: SEHNR, FQNEAQ (reference sequence). The CDR3 protein is CASSPTGTYGYTF. Full variable domain (missing parts from reference TRBV7-9 and TRBJ1-2): DTGVSQNPRHKITKRGQNVTFRCDPISEHNRLYWYRQTLGQGPEFLTYFQNEAQLEKSRLLSDRFSAERPKGSFSTLEIQRTEQGDSAMYLCASSPTGTYGYTFGSGTRLTVV.

CDR3 amino acids: CASSIGSRQINIQYF. The V gene is TRBV19, the J gene TRBJ2-4. This CDR3 spans 15 amino acids. Germline loops: CDR1 LNHDA, CDR2 SQIVND (reference sequence). Combining the CDR3 with reference TRBV19 and TRBJ2-4 gives the whole variable domain DGGITQSPKYLFRKEGQNVTLSCEQNLNHDAMYWYRQDPGQGLRLIYYSQIVNDFQKGDIAEGYSVSREKKESFPLTVTSAQKNPTAFYLCASSIGSRQINIQYFGAGTRLSVL.

The chain links TRBV6-4 to TRBJ2-1; with no DNA, the TCRdb D assignment of TRBD1 cannot be verified. This CDR3 spans 13 amino acids. The germline CDR1 and CDR2 sequences are MRHNA and SNTAGT. CDR3 amino acids: CASSTGVYNEQFF.

CDR3 sequence: CSAFQSRTGEYGYTF. The J gene is TRBJ1-2, the V gene TRBV29-1; there is no DNA to check the TCRdb D call of TRBD1. The CDR3 contains 15 residues. Germline V gene data show CDR1 as SQVTM and CDR2 as ANQGSEA.

The V and J genes are TRBV29-1 and TRBJ2-7. There are 11 residues in the CDR3. The V gene's germline CDR1 is SQVTM and CDR2 ANQGSEA. The CDR3 region is CSVVWSYEQYF.

The CDR3 is CASSQGTQVIGYTF. The rearrangement uses TRBV4-1 and TRBJ1-2; TCRdb's D call, TRBD1, is unchecked because there is no DNA. Per germline, CDR1 MGHRA and CDR2 YSYEKL. The CDR3 runs to 14 residues.

The genes are TRBV12-3 or TRBV12-4 and TRBJ1-1. This CDR3 has 11 amino acids. CDR3 sequence: CASGWGTEAFF.

The rearrangement joins TRBV6-5 to TRBJ2-1; TCRdb proposes TRBD2, but this gene call is untestable without DNA. The CDR3 totals 18 residues. Germline assignment: CDR1 MNHEY and CDR2 SVGAGI. The CDR3 spells CASSNLGSGIRGDNEQFF.

The CDR3 loop is CASSAPTRGPYNEQFF. This chain joins TRBV7-8 and TRBJ2-1; lacking DNA, the TRBD1 call made by TCRdb goes unchecked. Germline CDR1 reads SGHVS; CDR2 reads FQNEAQ. The CDR3 covers 16 residues.

The chain carries TRBV18 and TRBJ2-5; no DNA is available, so the TRBD1 call from TCRdb remains unchecked. CDR1 is KGHSH, CDR2 LQKENI, per germline. CDR3 length: 14 residues. This chain's CDR3 is CASSPDQGKETQYF.

The rearrangement uses TRBV6-1 and TRBJ1-5; lacking DNA, the TRBD1 call made by TCRdb goes unchecked. The CDR3 sequence is 15 residues long. Germline CDR1 MNHNS, CDR2 SASEGT. CDR3 in amino acids: CASSGDRGPNQPQHF.